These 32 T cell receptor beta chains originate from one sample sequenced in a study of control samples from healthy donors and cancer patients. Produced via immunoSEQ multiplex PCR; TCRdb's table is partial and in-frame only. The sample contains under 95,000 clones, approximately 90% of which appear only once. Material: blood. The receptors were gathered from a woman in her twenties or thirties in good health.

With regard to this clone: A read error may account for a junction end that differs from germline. The CDR3 sequence: CASTLGWASSYGYTF. CDR3 DNA sequence: TGTGCCAGCACCTTAGGGTGGGCTTCTAGCTATGGCTACACCTTC. The chain has TRBV7-9 and TRBJ1-2, with D unclear. This CDR3 comprises 15 residues. Germline V gene data show CDR1 as SEHNR and CDR2 as FQNEAQ (reference sequence).

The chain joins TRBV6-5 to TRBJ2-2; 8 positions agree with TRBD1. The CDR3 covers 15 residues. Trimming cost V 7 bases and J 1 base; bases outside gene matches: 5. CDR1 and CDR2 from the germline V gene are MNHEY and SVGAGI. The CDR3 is CASKIGTGNTGELFF. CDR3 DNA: TGTGCCAGCAAGATAGGGACAGGGAACACCGGGGAGCTGTTTTTT.

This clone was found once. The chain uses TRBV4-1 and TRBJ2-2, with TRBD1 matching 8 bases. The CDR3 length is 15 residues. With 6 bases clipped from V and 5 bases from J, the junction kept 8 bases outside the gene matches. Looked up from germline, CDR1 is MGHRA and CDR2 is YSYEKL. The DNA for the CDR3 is TGCGCCAGCAGGGGGGACAGGCGACCAACCGGGGAGCTGTTTTTT. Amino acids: CASRGDRRPTGELFF.

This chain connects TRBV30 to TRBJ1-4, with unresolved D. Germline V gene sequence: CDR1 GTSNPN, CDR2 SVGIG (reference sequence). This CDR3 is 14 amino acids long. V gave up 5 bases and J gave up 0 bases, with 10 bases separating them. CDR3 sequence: CAWAQQTTNEKLFF. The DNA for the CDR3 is TGTGCCTGGGCCCAACAGACAACTAATGAAAAACTGTTTTTT.

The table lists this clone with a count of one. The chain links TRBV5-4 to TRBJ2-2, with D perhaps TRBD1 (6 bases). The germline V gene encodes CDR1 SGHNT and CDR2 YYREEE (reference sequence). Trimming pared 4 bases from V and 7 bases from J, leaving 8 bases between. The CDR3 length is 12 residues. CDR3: CASSQDSGELFF. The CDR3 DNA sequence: TGTGCCAGCAGCCAGGACAGCGGGGAGCTGTTTTTT.

CDR3 sequence (DNA): TGTGCCAGCAGGAGGACTAGCGGCCTCTACGAGCAGTACTTC. Its translation: CASRRTSGLYEQYF. The V and J genes are TRBV5-8 and TRBJ2-7, with 10 bases matching TRBD2. This CDR3 is 14 amino acids long. Trimming removed 5 bases from V and 3 bases from J; junction bases left unmatched: 5. Per the germline V gene, CDR1 is SGHTS and CDR2 is YDEGEE.

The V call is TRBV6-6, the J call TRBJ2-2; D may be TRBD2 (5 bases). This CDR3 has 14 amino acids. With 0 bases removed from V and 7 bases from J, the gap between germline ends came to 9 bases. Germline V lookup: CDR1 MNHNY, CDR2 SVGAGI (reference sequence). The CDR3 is CASSYSRGSGELFF. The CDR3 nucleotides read TGTGCCAGCAGTTACTCGAGAGGGAGCGGGGAGCTGTTTTTT.

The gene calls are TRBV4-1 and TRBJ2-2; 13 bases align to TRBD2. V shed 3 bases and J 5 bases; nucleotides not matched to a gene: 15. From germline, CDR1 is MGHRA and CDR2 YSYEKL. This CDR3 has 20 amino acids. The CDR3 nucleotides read TGCGCCAGCAGCCACCCGGGACTAGCGGGACGGGAAGGAAGGACCGGGGAGCTGTTTTTT. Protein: CASSHPGLAGREGRTGELFF.

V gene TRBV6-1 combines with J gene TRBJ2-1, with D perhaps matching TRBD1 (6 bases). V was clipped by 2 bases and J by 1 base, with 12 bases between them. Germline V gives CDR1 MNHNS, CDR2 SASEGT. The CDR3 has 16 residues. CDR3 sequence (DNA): TGTGCCAGCAGTGAATTAAGGACAGCTTCCTACAATGAGCAGTTCTTC. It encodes CASSELRTASYNEQFF.

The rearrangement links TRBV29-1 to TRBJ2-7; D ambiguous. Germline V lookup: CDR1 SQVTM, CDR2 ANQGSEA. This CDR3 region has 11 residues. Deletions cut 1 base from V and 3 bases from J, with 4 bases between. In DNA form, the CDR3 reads TGCAGCGTTGAAGGGGACTACGAGCAGTACTTC. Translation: CSVEGDYEQYF.

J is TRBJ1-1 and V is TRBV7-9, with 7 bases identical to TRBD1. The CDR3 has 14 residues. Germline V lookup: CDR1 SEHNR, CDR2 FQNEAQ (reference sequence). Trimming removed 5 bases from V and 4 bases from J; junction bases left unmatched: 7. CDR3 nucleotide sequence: TGTGCCAGCAGCCTGACAGGGTCGGGCACTGAAGCTTTCTTT. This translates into CASSLTGSGTEAFF.

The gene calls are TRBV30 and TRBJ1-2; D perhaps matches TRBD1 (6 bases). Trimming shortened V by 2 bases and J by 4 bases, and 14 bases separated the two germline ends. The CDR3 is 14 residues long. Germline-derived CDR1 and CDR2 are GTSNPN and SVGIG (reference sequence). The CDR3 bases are TGTGCCTGGAGTAGGGGGGGCAGGGCCTATGGCTACACCTTC. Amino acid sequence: CAWSRGGRAYGYTF.

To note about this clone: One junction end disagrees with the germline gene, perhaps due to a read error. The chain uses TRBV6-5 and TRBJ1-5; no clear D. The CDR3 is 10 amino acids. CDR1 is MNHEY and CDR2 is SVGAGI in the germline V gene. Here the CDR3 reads CASGHQSQHF. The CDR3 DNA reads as TGTGCCAGCGGGCATCAGTCCCAGCATTTT.

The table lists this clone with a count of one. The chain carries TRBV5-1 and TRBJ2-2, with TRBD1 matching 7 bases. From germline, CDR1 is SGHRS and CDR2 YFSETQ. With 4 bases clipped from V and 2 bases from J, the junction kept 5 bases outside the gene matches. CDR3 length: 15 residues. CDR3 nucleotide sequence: TGCGCCAGCAGCCAAGGACAGGAAAACACCGGGGAGCTGTTTTTT. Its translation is CASSQGQENTGELFF.

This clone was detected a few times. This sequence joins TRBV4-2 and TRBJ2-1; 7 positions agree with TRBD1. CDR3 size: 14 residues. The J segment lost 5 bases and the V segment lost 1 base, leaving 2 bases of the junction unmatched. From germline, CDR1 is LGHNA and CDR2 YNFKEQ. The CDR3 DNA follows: TGTGCCAGCAGCCAAGGCGACAGGGACAATGAGCAGTTCTTC. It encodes CASSQGDRDNEQFF.

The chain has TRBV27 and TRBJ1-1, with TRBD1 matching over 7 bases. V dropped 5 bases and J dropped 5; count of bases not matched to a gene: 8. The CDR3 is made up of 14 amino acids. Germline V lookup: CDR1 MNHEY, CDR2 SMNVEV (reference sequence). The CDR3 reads CASSPGQTWTEAFF. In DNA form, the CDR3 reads TGTGCCAGCAGTCCGGGACAGACGTGGACTGAAGCTTTCTTT.

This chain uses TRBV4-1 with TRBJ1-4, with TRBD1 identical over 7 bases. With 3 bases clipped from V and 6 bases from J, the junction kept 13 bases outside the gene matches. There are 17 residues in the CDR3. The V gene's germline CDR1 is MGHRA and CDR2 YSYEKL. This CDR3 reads CASSQLITTGSDEKLFF. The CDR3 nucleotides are TGCGCCAGCAGCCAGTTGATTACGACAGGGTCCGATGAAAAACTGTTTTTT.

The CDR3 DNA is TGTGCCAGCTCACGTACCGGGACAGGGAATTCACCCCTCCACTTT. Translated, it gives CASSRTGTGNSPLHF. This rearrangement joins TRBV18 to TRBJ1-6; 9 nucleotides match TRBD1. The junction had 5 bases not matched to a gene; V was cut back by 4 bases and J by 7 bases. This CDR3 is built from 15 residues. The germline CDR1 and CDR2 sequences are KGHSH and LQKENI.

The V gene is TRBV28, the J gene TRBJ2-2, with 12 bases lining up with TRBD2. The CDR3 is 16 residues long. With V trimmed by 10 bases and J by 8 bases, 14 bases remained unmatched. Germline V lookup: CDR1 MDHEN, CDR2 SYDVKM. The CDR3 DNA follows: TGTGCCACCACCGAGGGACTAGCGGGCCTCAGGGGGGAGCTGTTTTTT. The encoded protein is CATTEGLAGLRGELFF.

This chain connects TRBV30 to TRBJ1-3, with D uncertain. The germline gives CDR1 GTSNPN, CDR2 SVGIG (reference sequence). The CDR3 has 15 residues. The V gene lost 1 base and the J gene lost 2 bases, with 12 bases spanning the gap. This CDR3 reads CAWSGPFLAGNTIYF. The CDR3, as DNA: TGTGCCTGGAGTGGGCCTTTTCTAGCTGGAAACACCATATATTTT.

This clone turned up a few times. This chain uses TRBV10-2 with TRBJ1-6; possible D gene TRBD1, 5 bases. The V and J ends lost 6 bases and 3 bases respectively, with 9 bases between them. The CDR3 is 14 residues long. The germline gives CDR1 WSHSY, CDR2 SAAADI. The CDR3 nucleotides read TGCGCCAGCAGGGGGCTTAGCTATAATTCACCCCTCCACTTT. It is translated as CASRGLSYNSPLHF.

CDR3 nucleotide sequence: TGTGCCAGCAGCCTTCCCGGGGAGCCCCAGCATTTT. The encoded protein is CASSLPGEPQHF. The chain uses TRBV4-2 and TRBJ1-5; the D is unclear. The CDR3 is 12 residues long. V was cut by 4 bases and J by 8 bases, with 9 bases left in between. Germline V gives CDR1 LGHNA, CDR2 YNFKEQ.

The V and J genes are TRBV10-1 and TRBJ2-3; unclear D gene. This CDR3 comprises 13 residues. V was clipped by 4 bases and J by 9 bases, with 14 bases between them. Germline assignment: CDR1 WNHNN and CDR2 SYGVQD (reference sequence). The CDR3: CASSGRSRETQYF. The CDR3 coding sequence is TGCGCCAGCAGTGGACGGTCCAGAGAGACGCAGTATTTT.

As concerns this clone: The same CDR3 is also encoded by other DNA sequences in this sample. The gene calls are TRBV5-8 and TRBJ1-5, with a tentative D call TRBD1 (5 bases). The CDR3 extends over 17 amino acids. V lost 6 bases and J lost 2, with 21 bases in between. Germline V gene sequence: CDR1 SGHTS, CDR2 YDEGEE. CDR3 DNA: TGTGCCAGCACCCCGCGGCAGGGAGGAGGCGGCAATCAGCCCCAGCATTTT. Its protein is CASTPRQGGGGNQPQHF.

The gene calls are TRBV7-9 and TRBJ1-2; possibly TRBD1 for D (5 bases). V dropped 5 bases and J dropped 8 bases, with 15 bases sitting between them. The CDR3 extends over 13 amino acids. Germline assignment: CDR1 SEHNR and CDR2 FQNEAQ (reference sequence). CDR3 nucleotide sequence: TGTGCCAGCAGCCCGGGACCCATCGGGGGCTACACCTTC. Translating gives CASSPGPIGGYTF.

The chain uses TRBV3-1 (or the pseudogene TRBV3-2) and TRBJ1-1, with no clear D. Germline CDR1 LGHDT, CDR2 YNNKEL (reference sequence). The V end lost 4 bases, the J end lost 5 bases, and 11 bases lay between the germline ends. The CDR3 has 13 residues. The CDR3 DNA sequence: TGTGCCAGCAGCCTTTGGACGGGGACTGAAGCTTTCTTT. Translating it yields CASSLWTGTEAFF.

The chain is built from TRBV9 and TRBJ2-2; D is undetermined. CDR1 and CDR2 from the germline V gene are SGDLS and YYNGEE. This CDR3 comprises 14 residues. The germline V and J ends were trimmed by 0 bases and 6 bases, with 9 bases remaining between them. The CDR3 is CASSVGVGAGELFF. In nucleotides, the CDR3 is TGTGCCAGCAGCGTAGGGGTTGGGGCCGGGGAGCTGTTTTTT.

The CDR3 DNA sequence: TGCGCCAGCATTGGCGGGAGGGGCACCGGGGAGCTGTTTTTT. Amino acid sequence: CASIGGRGTGELFF. This chain connects TRBV5-1 to TRBJ2-2; the match to TRBD2 covers 9 bases. J gave up 4 bases and V 6 bases, and 4 bases lay outside the gene matches. CDR1 is SGHRS, CDR2 YFSETQ, per germline. This CDR3 has 14 residues.

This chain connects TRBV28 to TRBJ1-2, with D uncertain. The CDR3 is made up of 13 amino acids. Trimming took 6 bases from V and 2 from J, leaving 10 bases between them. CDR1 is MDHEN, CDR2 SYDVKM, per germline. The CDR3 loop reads CASSFRENYGYTF. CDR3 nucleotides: TGTGCCAGCAGCTTTAGGGAAAACTATGGCTACACCTTC.

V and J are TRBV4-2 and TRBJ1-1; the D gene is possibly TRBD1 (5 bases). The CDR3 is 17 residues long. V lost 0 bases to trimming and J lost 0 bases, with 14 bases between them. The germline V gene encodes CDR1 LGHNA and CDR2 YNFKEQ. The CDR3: CASSQDPASGVNTEAFF. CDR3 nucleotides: TGTGCCAGCAGCCAAGATCCCGCCTCGGGGGTGAACACTGAAGCTTTCTTT.

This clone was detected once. The CDR3 sequence is CASSYGLKGGETQYF. The CDR3 coding sequence is TGTGCCAGCAGTTATGGGCTAAAAGGGGGGGAGACCCAGTACTTC. The V and J genes are TRBV6-5 and TRBJ2-5, with D perhaps TRBD1 or TRBD2 (6 bases each). Trimming left V 3 bases short and J 5 bases short, with 16 bases between. Germline assignment: CDR1 MNHEY and CDR2 SVGAGI. The CDR3 is 15 amino acids.

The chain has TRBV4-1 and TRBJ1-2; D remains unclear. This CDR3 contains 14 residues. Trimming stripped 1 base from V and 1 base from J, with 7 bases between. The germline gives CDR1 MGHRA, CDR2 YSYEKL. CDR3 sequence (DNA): TGCGCCAGCAGCCAAGCCGCCGGTAACTATGGCTACACCTTC. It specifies CASSQAAGNYGYTF.